This passage covers 5 T cell receptor beta chains from one sample sequenced in a study of cytomegalovirus exposure and HLA in healthy donors. Amplification used 60 Vbeta primers and 13 Jbeta primers. Assay used: immunoSEQ multiplex PCR; TCRdb lists only in-frame clones, some missing. The data contain 180,000 or so clones, about 80% of them singletons. The sequencing sample was made of PBMCs. The source of these receptors is a man aged 18 to 29 in good health and CMV-seronegative.

The rearrangement joins TRBV27 to TRBJ2-1; possible D gene TRBD1, 6 bases. Trimming pared 6 bases from V and 8 bases from J, leaving 14 bases between. The CDR3 is made up of 13 amino acids. Germline CDR1 MNHEY, CDR2 SMNVEV (reference sequence). The CDR3 nucleotides are TGTGCCAGCAGCAGGGGTAGCTCCTATGAGCAGTTCTTC. This sequence encodes CASSRGSSYEQFF.

V gene TRBV7-9 combines with J gene TRBJ2-3; 12 bases fit TRBD2. The V gene's germline CDR1 is SEHNR and CDR2 FQNEAQ (reference sequence). The CDR3 extends over 15 amino acids. The ends lost 5 bases at V and 6 bases at J; junction bases unmatched: 6. CDR3 bases: TGTGCCAGCAGCCCGCGACTAGCGGGGGAGGATACGCAGTATTTT. This gives the protein CASSPRLAGEDTQYF.

The CDR3 loop is CASRSQNRGYDEQYF. The CDR3, as DNA: TGTGCCAGCAGGAGTCAAAACAGGGGGTATGACGAGCAGTACTTC. This chain uses TRBV21-1 with TRBJ2-7; the DNA was not compared with TRBD1, the D call given in the table. TRBV21-1 is noted as a pseudogene. The CDR3 is made up of 15 amino acids.

V usage is TRBV2 and J usage is TRBJ1-1, with D unclear. This CDR3 comprises 14 residues. The V and J ends lost 6 bases and 6 bases respectively, with 17 bases between them. In germline, CDR1 is SNHLY, CDR2 FYNNEI. The DNA of the CDR3 is TGTGCCAGCAGATCCAGGCCCTCGGTGGCTGAAGCTTTCTTT. It is translated as CASRSRPSVAEAFF. Looking up the rest from reference TRBV2 and TRBJ1-1 gives the full variable domain: EPEVTQTPSHQVTQMGQEVILRCVPISNHLYFYWYRQILGQKVEFLVSFYNNEISEKSEIFDDQFSVERPDGSNFTLKIRSTKLEDSAMYFCASRSRPSVAEAFFGQGTRLTVV.

The gene calls are TRBV4-3 and TRBJ2-1; 7 positions agree with TRBD2. Looked up from germline, CDR1 is LGHNA and CDR2 is YSLEER. The J segment lost 1 base and the V segment lost 3 bases, leaving 6 bases of the junction unmatched. This CDR3 is 16 amino acids long. The CDR3 nucleotides are TGCGCCAGCAGCCACCTAGGACTAGTTTCCTACAATGAGCAGTTCTTC. Protein: CASSHLGLVSYNEQFF.